The rows below give T cell receptor beta chains drawn from one sample of a study of T cell changes during pregnancy in multiple sclerosis. The method was immunoSEQ multiplex PCR; TCRdb's version includes in-frame clones alone and lacks a portion of them. The sample lists roughly 100,000 clones; about nine tenths were seen once. The material sequenced was peripheral blood, taken after pregnancy. The source of these receptors is a female donor with multiple sclerosis, enrolled in a pregnancy study. The CDR3 runs from the conserved cysteine through the conserved F or W. A D gene is named only where the DNA matches it firmly. Size is stated for part of the rows, as once, few or many counts, or as a class when the clone is expanded.

abundance: .; d_gene: TRBD2; j_gene: TRBJ2-2; v_gene: TRBV7-2; CDR3aa: CASSLGLGGVGSDTGELFF; CDR3nt: TGTGCCAGCAGCTTAGGGCTGGGAGGGGTCGGTTCGGACACCGGGGAGCTGTTTTTT
abundance: .; d_gene: TRBD2; j_gene: TRBJ2-1; v_gene: TRBV19; CDR3aa: CASSWGTNNEQFF; CDR3nt: TGTGCCAGTAGCTGGGGGACTAACAATGAGCAGTTCTTC
abundance: .; d_gene: .; j_gene: TRBJ2-3; v_gene: TRBV5-8; CDR3aa: CASSNDIHTDTQYF; CDR3nt: TGTGCCAGCAGCAACGACATACACACAGATACGCAGTATTTT
abundance: .; d_gene: TRBD1; j_gene: TRBJ1-1; v_gene: TRBV13; CDR3aa: CASSQEAGQATEAFF; CDR3nt: TGTGCCAGCAGTCAAGAAGCGGGACAGGCTACTGAAGCTTTCTTT
abundance: .; d_gene: .; j_gene: TRBJ1-1; v_gene: TRBV28; CDR3aa: CASSLTGENTEAFF; CDR3nt: TGTGCCAGCAGCCTGACAGGCGAGAACACTGAAGCTTTCTTT
abundance: .; d_gene: TRBD2; j_gene: TRBJ2-7; v_gene: TRBV5-1; CDR3aa: CASSSGTSGGALYEQYF; CDR3nt: TGCGCCAGCAGCTCCGGGACTAGCGGGGGGGCCCTATACGAGCAGTACTTC
abundance: .; d_gene: TRBD2; j_gene: TRBJ2-5; v_gene: TRBV5-6; CDR3aa: CASTRAGGGQTQYF; CDR3nt: TGTGCCAGCACTAGGGCGGGGGGTGGACAGACCCAGTACTTC
abundance: .; d_gene: TRBD2; j_gene: TRBJ2-1; v_gene: TRBV4-1; CDR3aa: CASSPSGAASPYNEQFF; CDR3nt: TGCGCCAGCAGTCCTAGCGGGGCCGCCAGCCCCTACAATGAGCAGTTCTTC
abundance: .; d_gene: TRBD1; j_gene: TRBJ1-2; v_gene: TRBV27; CDR3aa: CASSRQGFNYGYTF; CDR3nt: TGTGCCAGCAGTCGACAGGGGTTTAACTATGGCTACACCTTC
abundance: .; d_gene: .; j_gene: TRBJ1-5; v_gene: TRBV18; CDR3aa: CASSPGGGGGQPQHF; CDR3nt: TGTGCCAGCTCACCGGGCGGGGGCGGTGGTCAGCCCCAGCATTTT
abundance: .; d_gene: .; j_gene: TRBJ1-3; v_gene: TRBV27; CDR3aa: CASSSIPGSAGNTIYF; CDR3nt: TGTGCCAGCAGTTCAATCCCGGGATCGGCCGGAAACACCATATATTTT
abundance: .; d_gene: .; j_gene: TRBJ2-1; v_gene: TRBV9; CDR3aa: CASSVGGIYNEQFF; CDR3nt: TGTGCCAGCAGCGTAGGGGGCATCTACAATGAGCAGTTCTTC
abundance: .; d_gene: TRBD2; j_gene: TRBJ2-7; v_gene: TRBV7-2; CDR3aa: CASSVGTSGYEQYF; CDR3nt: TGTGCCAGCAGCGTCGGGACTAGCGGCTACGAGCAGTACTTC
abundance: .; d_gene: TRBD2; j_gene: TRBJ2-3; v_gene: TRBV6-5; CDR3aa: CASRLAGDTDTQYF; CDR3nt: TGTGCCAGCAGGCTAGCGGGGGACACAGATACGCAGTATTTT
abundance: .; d_gene: TRBD1; j_gene: TRBJ1-1; v_gene: TRBV2; CDR3aa: CASTLPGTDEAFF; CDR3nt: TGTGCCAGTACCCTCCCCGGGACAGACGAAGCTTTCTTT
abundance: .; d_gene: .; j_gene: TRBJ1-4; v_gene: TRBV7-9; CDR3aa: CASSARGWNYEKLFF; CDR3nt: TGTGCCAGCAGCGCGAGGGGGTGGAACTATGAAAAACTGTTTTTT
abundance: once; d_gene: TRBD2; j_gene: TRBJ2-6; v_gene: TRBV15; CDR3aa: CATSRDIGLAGSPGANVLTF; CDR3nt: TGTGCCACCAGCAGAGATATCGGACTAGCGGGATCACCTGGGGCCAACGTCCTGACTTTC
abundance: .; d_gene: .; j_gene: TRBJ2-2; v_gene: TRBV7-3; CDR3aa: CASSKYQGTGELFF; CDR3nt: TGTGCCAGCAGCAAATATCAGGGCACCGGGGAGCTGTTTTTT
abundance: .; d_gene: TRBD2; j_gene: TRBJ2-1; v_gene: TRBV27; CDR3aa: CASSWLTGLAAGEQFF; CDR3nt: TGTGCCAGCAGTTGGTTGACGGGACTAGCGGCCGGCGAGCAGTTCTTC
abundance: .; d_gene: TRBD1; j_gene: TRBJ1-2; v_gene: TRBV30; CDR3aa: CAWGTGRARGYTF; CDR3nt: TGTGCCTGGGGGACAGGGAGGGCGCGGGGCTACACCTTC
abundance: .; d_gene: TRBD2; j_gene: TRBJ2-3; v_gene: TRBV18; CDR3aa: CASSRFGTSGGSTDTQYF; CDR3nt: TGTGCCAGCTCACGATTCGGGACTAGCGGGGGAAGCACAGATACGCAGTATTTT
abundance: .; d_gene: .; j_gene: TRBJ2-5; v_gene: TRBV2; CDR3aa: CASSLIMETQYF; CDR3nt: TGTGCCAGCAGTCTAATCATGGAGACCCAGTACTTC
abundance: .; d_gene: .; j_gene: TRBJ1-2; v_gene: TRBV7-9; CDR3aa: CASSLQGRGGYTF; CDR3nt: TGTGCCAGCAGCCTTCAGGGAAGGGGTGGCTACACCTTC
abundance: once; d_gene: TRBD1; j_gene: TRBJ2-5; v_gene: TRBV30; CDR3aa: CAWGTGEETQYF; CDR3nt: TGTGCCTGGGGGACAGGGGAAGAGACCCAGTACTTC
abundance: .; d_gene: .; j_gene: TRBJ2-2; v_gene: TRBV7-7; CDR3aa: CASSLNGANTGELFF; CDR3nt: TGTGCCAGCAGCTTAAACGGGGCGAACACCGGGGAGCTGTTTTTT
abundance: .; d_gene: .; j_gene: TRBJ1-1; v_gene: TRBV6-1; CDR3aa: CASSVRQGNTEAFF; CDR3nt: TGTGCCAGCAGTGTTCGCCAGGGGAACACTGAAGCTTTCTTT
abundance: .; d_gene: TRBD1; j_gene: TRBJ2-3; v_gene: TRBV19; CDR3aa: CAAKGQGDADTQYF; CDR3nt: TGTGCCGCCAAGGGGCAGGGGGATGCAGATACGCAGTATTTT
abundance: .; d_gene: TRBD2; j_gene: TRBJ2-7; v_gene: TRBV7-7; CDR3aa: CASSPLAGDTYEQYF; CDR3nt: TGTGCCAGCAGCCCACTAGCGGGGGACACCTACGAGCAGTACTTC
abundance: .; d_gene: TRBD1; j_gene: TRBJ2-2; v_gene: TRBV28; CDR3aa: CASTYRDRDTGELFF; CDR3nt: TGTGCCAGCACCTACCGGGACAGGGACACCGGGGAGCTGTTTTTT
abundance: .; d_gene: .; j_gene: TRBJ1-2; v_gene: TRBV19; CDR3aa: CASSLTAGKPRGYTF; CDR3nt: TGTGCCAGTAGTTTAACGGCGGGCAAGCCGCGGGGCTACACCTTC
abundance: .; d_gene: TRBD2; j_gene: TRBJ2-1; v_gene: TRBV29-1; CDR3aa: CSVERASGGYGEQFF; CDR3nt: TGCAGCGTTGAACGAGCTAGCGGGGGATACGGTGAGCAGTTCTTC
abundance: few; d_gene: .; j_gene: TRBJ2-1; v_gene: TRBV2; CDR3aa: CASSARAPYNEQFF; CDR3nt: TGTGCCAGCAGTGCCCGAGCACCCTACAATGAGCAGTTCTTC
abundance: .; d_gene: .; j_gene: TRBJ1-2; v_gene: TRBV5-4; CDR3aa: CASSSRTNYGYTF; CDR3nt: TGTGCCAGCAGTTCTCGTACTAACTATGGCTACACCTTC